The 7 T cell receptor beta chains in this list originate from one sample, sequenced in a study of monozygotic twins with cystic fibrosis. Only in-frame clones appear in the TCRdb table, and some are missing; sequencing was by immunoSEQ multiplex PCR. This sample has more than 25,000 clones, with about nine tenths found just once. Input material: blood. The receptor set was obtained from a girl aged 2 to 9 with cystic fibrosis.

The chain uses TRBV5-4 and TRBJ1-2; D uncertain. Trimming removed 0 bases at V and 4 bases at J, with 13 bases between. The CDR3 runs to 15 residues. Per germline, CDR1 SGHNT and CDR2 YYREEE (reference sequence). Here the CDR3 reads CASSLAGRSIYGYTF. The CDR3 DNA reads TGTGCCAGCAGCTTGGCGGGCAGGTCGATCTATGGCTACACCTTC.

The gene calls are TRBV7-6 and TRBJ1-1, with a tentative D call TRBD1 (6 bases). CDR3 length: 13 amino acids. Trimming took off 9 bases at V and 0 bases at J, with 11 bases between the two ends. Looked up from germline, CDR1 is SGHVS and CDR2 is FNYEAQ. The CDR3 region is CASMTGLNTEAFF. Written as DNA, the CDR3 is TGTGCCAGTATGACAGGCCTGAACACTGAAGCTTTCTTT.

This chain links TRBV5-4 with TRBJ2-2; a possible D gene is TRBD1 (6 bases). Germline V CDR1 and CDR2: SGHNT, YYREEE (reference sequence). The CDR3 has 15 amino acids. V was shortened by 0 bases and J by 4 bases, with 10 bases between the two germline ends. CDR3 coding DNA: TGTGCCAGCAGCTTGGGCGCCAGGGGCACCGGGGAGCTGTTTTTT. Translation: CASSLGARGTGELFF.

The CDR3 sequence is CASSAGTSGAPSTDTQYF. Written as DNA, the CDR3 is TGTGCCAGCAGCGCCGGGACTAGCGGGGCACCTAGCACAGATACGCAGTATTTT. The chain links TRBV9 to TRBJ2-3, with 13 positions matching TRBD2. The CDR3 has 18 residues. Trimming at V came to 3 bases and at J to 0 bases, leaving 7 bases not matched to a gene. In germline, CDR1 is SGDLS, CDR2 YYNGEE.

The CDR3 DNA reads as TGTGCCAGCAGTTACCTTAATTCACCCCTCCACTTT. This sequence encodes CASSYLNSPLHF. The chain couples TRBV6-5 to TRBJ1-6; no reliable D call. Deletions cut 2 bases from V and 6 bases from J, with 2 bases between. The germline CDR1 and CDR2 sequences are MNHEY and SVGAGI. The CDR3 is 12 amino acids.

The chain carries TRBV6-4 and TRBJ2-3, with 10 bases fitting TRBD2. The CDR3 runs 15 residues. Germline CDR1 and CDR2: MRHNA and SNTAGT. Unmatched junction bases numbered 8, after V lost 6 bases and J lost 5 bases. CDR3 loop: CASSLTSGVGDTQYF. CDR3 sequence (DNA): TGTGCCAGCAGCCTTACTAGCGGGGTGGGAGATACGCAGTATTTT.

The J gene is TRBJ1-2, the V gene TRBV7-2; 7 bases agree with TRBD1. This CDR3 is 13 amino acids long. The junction had 8 bases not matched to a gene; V was cut back by 5 bases and J by 8 bases. Germline values: CDR1 SGHTA, CDR2 FQGNSA. This chain's CDR3 is CASSPDRRWGYTF. The CDR3 nucleotides read TGTGCCAGCAGCCCGGACAGGCGTTGGGGCTACACCTTC.